This T cell receptor beta chain appears in the sequencing data of a study of shared clonotypes between healthy human individuals. Across the whole study: Per donor, CD8 memory used one plate, CD8 naive used two, CD4 memory used three and CD4 naive used three. Notes on the study in general: Clonotypes shared by all four donors outscored non-shared clonotypes in generation probability.

Each subset's genomic DNA was shared equally among a number of immunoSEQ plates. The method was immunoSEQ multiplex PCR; TCRdb's version includes in-frame clones alone and lacks a portion of them. This sample has about 600,000 clones; 97% occur once, and the top ten carry 0.057%. The study drew all its donors from Caucasian adults living in Nashville, Tennessee. A word on this clone: Antigen unknown.

The CDR3 covers 14 residues. CDR1 is SGHRS, CDR2 YFSETQ, per germline. The junction had 0 bases not matched to a gene; V was cut back by 4 bases and J by 2 bases. The chain links TRBV5-1 to TRBJ2-6; TRBD1 matches 7 bases. Sequencing input: naive CD4+ T cells sorted from blood. Sample subset: CD45RA+ positively selected. This clonotype originated in a woman aged 25 to 45 in good health. The CDR3 loop reads CASSTGAGANVLTF. The DNA for the CDR3 is TGCGCCAGCAGCACAGGGGCTGGGGCCAACGTCCTGACTTTC.